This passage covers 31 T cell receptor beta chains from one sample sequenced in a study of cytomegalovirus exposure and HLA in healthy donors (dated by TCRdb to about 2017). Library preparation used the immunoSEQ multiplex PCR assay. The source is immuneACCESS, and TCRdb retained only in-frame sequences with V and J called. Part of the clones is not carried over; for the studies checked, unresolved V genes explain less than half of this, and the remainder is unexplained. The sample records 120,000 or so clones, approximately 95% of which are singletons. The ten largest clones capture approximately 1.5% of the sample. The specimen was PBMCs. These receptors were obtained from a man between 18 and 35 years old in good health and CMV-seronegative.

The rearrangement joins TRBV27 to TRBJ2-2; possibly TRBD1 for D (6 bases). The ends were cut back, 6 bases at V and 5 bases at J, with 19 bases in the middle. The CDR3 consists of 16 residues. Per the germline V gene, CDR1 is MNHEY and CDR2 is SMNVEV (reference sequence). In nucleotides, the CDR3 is TGTGCCAGCAGGGCACTAGGACTCACAGGGACCGGGGAGCTGTTTTTT. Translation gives CASRALGLTGTGELFF.

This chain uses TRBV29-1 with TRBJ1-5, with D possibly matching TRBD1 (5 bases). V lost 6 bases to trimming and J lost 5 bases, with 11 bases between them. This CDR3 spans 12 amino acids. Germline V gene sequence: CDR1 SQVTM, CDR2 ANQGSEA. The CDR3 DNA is TGCAGCGTGACTTGGGGGGATCAGCCCCAGCATTTT. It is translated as CSVTWGDQPQHF.

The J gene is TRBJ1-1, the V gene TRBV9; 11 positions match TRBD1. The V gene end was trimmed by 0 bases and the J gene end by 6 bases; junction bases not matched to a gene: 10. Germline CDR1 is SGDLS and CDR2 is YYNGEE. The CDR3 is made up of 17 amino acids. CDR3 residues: CASSVGGLDRGPPEAFF. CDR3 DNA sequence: TGTGCCAGCAGCGTAGGGGGACTGGACAGGGGGCCCCCTGAAGCTTTCTTT.

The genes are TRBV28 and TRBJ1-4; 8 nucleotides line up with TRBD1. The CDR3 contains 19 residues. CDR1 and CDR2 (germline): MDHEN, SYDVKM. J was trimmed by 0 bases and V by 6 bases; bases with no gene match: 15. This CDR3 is CASRLGWTGTSATNEKLFF. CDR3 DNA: TGTGCCAGCAGACTAGGGTGGACAGGGACCTCTGCAACTAATGAAAAACTGTTTTTT. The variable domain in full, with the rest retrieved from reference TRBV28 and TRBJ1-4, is DVKVTQSSRYLVKRTGEKVFLECVQDMDHENMFWYRQDPGLGLRLIYFSYDVKMKEKGDIPEGYSVSREKKERFSLILESASTNQTSMYLCASRLGWTGTSATNEKLFFGSGTQLSVL.

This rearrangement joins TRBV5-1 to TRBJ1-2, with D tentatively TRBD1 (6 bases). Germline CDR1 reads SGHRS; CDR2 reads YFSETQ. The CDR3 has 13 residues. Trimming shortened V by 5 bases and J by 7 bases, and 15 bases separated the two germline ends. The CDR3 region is CASSSGQSPGYTF. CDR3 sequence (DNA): TGCGCCAGCAGTTCCGGACAGTCCCCTGGCTACACCTTC.

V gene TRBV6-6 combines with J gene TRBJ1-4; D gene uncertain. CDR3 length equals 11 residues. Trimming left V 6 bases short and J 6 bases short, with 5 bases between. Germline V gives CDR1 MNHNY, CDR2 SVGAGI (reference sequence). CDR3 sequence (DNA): TGTGCCAGCAGCCCGTATGAAAAACTGTTTTTT. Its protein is CASSPYEKLFF.

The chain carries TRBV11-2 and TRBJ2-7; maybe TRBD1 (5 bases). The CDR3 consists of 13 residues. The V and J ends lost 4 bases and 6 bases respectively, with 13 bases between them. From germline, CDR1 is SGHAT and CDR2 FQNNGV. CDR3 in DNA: TGTGCCAGCAGCTCCCCCCCCGACAGCGAGCAGTACTTC. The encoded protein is CASSSPPDSEQYF.

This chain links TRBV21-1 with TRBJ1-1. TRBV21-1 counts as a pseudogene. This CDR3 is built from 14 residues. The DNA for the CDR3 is TGTGCCAGCAGCAAAGCGAGGCGAAGCACTGAAGCTTTCTTT. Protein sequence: CASSKARRSTEAFF.

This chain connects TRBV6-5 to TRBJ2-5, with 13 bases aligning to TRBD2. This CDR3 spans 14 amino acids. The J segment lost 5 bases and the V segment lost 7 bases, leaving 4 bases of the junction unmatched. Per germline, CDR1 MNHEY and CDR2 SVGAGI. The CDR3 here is CASTWTSGSETQYF. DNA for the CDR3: TGTGCCAGCACTTGGACTAGCGGGAGTGAGACCCAGTACTTC.

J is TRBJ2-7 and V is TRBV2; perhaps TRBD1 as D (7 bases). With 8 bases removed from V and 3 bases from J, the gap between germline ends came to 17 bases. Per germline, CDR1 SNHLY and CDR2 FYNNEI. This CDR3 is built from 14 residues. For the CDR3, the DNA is TGTGCCAGCCTGGGGGGCAGGGGGGACTACGAGCAGTACTTC. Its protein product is CASLGGRGDYEQYF. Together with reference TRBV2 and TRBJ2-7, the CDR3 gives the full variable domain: EPEVTQTPSHQVTQMGQEVILRCVPISNHLYFYWYRQILGQKVEFLVSFYNNEISEKSEIFDDQFSVERPDGSNFTLKIRSTKLEDSAMYFCASLGGRGDYEQYFGPGTRLTVT.

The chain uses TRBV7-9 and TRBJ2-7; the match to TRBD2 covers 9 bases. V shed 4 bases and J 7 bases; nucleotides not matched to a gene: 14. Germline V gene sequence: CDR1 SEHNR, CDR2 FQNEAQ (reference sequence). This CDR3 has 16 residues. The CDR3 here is CASSSNSGTSSGEQYF. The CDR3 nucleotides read TGTGCCAGCAGCTCGAATTCCGGGACTAGCTCGGGAGAGCAGTACTTC.

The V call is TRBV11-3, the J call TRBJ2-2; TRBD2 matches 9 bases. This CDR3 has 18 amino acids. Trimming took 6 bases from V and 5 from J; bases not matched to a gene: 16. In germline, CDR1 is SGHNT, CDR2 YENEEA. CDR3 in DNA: TGTGCCAGCAGGGACCAATTAGCGGGAGAAGGGTGGACCGGGGAGCTGTTTTTT. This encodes CASRDQLAGEGWTGELFF.

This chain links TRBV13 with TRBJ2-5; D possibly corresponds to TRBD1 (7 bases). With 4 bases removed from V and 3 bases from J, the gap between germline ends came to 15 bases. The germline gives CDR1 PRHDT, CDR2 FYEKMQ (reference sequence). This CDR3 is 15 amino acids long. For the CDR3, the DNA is TGTGCCAGCAGCTCTAGGGGGCGGGGCGAAGAGACCCAGTACTTC. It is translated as CASSSRGRGEETQYF.

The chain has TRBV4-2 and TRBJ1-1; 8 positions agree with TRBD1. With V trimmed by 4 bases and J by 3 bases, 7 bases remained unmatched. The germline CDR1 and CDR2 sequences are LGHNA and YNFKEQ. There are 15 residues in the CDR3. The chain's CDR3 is CASSRGQGVDTEAFF. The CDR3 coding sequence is TGTGCCAGCAGCCGCGGACAGGGTGTAGACACTGAAGCTTTCTTT.

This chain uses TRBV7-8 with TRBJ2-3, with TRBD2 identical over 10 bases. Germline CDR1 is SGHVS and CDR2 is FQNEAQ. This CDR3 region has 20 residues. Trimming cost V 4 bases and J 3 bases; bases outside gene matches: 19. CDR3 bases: TGTGCCAGCAGCTGGCGGAGAGAGCTAGCGGGAGTTCGATCTACAGATACGCAGTATTTT. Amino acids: CASSWRRELAGVRSTDTQYF.

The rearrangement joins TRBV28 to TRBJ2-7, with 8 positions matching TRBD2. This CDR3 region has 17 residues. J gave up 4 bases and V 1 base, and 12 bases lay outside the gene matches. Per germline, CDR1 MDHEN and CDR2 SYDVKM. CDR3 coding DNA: TGTGCCAGCAGTTTATATGGTCTAGCGGGCGCGTTGTACGAGCAGTACTTC. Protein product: CASSLYGLAGALYEQYF.

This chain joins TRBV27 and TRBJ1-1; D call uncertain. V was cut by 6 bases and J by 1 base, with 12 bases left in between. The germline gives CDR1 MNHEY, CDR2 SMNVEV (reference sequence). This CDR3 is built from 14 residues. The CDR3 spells CASSAVTGNTEAFF. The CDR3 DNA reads TGTGCCAGCAGCGCCGTCACGGGGAACACTGAAGCTTTCTTT.

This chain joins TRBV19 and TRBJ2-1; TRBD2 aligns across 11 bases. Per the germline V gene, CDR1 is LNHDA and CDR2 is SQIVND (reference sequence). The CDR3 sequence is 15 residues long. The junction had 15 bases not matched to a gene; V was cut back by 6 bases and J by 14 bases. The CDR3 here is CASRPPGLAVEGEFF. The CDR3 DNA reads TGTGCCAGTAGACCTCCGGGACTAGCGGTCGAAGGGGAGTTCTTC.

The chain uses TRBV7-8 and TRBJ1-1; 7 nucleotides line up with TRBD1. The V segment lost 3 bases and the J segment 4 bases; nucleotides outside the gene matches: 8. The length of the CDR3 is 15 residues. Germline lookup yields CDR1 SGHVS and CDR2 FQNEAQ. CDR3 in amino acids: CASSFRTGGVTEAFF. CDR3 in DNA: TGTGCCAGCAGCTTCCGGACAGGTGGTGTCACTGAAGCTTTCTTT. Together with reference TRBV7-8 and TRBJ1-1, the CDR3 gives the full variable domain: GAGVSQSPRYKVAKRGQDVALRCDPISGHVSLFWYQQALGQGPEFLTYFQNEAQLDKSGLPSDRFFAERPEGSVSTLKIQRTQQEDSAVYLCASSFRTGGVTEAFFGQGTRLTVV.

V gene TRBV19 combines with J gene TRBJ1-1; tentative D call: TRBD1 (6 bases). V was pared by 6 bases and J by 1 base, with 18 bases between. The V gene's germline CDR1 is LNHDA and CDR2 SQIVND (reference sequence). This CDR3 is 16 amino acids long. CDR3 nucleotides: TGTGCCAGTAGCCTATTACGGACAGAACAGAACACTGAAGCTTTCTTT. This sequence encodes CASSLLRTEQNTEAFF.

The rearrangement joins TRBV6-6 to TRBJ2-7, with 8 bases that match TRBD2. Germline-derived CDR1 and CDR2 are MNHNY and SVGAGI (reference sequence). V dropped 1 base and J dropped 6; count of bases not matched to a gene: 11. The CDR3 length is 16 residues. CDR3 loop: CASSYLVGSGTSEQYF. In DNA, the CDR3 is TGTGCCAGCAGTTACTTGGTGGGTAGCGGGACTAGCGAGCAGTACTTC.

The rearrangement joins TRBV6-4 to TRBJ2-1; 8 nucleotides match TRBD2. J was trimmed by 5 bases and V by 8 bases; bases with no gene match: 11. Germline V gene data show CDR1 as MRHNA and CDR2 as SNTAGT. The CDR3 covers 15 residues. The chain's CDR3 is CASQVSGGPNNEQFF. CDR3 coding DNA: TGTGCCAGCCAAGTAAGCGGGGGCCCGAACAATGAGCAGTTCTTC.

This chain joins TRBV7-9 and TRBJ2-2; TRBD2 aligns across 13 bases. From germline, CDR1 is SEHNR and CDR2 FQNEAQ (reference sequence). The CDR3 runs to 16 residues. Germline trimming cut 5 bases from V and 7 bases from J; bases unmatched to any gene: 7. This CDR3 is CASSPGLAGVGGELFF. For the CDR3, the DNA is TGTGCCAGCAGCCCTGGACTAGCGGGAGTCGGCGGGGAGCTGTTTTTT.

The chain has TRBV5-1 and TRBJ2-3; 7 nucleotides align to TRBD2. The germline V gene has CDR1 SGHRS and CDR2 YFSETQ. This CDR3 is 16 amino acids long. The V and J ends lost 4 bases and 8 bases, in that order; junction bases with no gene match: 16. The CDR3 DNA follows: TGCGCCAGCAGCCCTCTGGCGGGAGCCCTCCTAACTACGCAGTATTTT. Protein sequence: CASSPLAGALLTTQYF.

The CDR3 is CASSSGTGVIQQYF. The CDR3 DNA follows: TGTGCCAGCAGCTCCGGGACAGGGGTAATACAGCAGTACTTC. The rearrangement links TRBV5-6 to TRBJ2-7, with TRBD1 matching 10 bases. The CDR3 runs 14 residues. Germline CDR1 and CDR2: SGHDT and YYEEEE. The junction had 8 bases not matched to a gene; V was cut back by 3 bases and J by 8 bases.

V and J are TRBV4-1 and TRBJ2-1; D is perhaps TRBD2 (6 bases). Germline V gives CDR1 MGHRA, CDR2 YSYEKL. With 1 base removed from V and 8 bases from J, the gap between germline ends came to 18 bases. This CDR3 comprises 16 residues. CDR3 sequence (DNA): TGCGCCAGCAGCCAAGTAAATATACTAGCTTTCGATGAGCAGTTCTTC. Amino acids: CASSQVNILAFDEQFF.

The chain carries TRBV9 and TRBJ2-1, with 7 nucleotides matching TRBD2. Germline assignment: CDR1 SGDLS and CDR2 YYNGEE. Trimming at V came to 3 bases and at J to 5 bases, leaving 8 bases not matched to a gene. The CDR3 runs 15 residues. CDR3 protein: CASSADSGLNNEQFF. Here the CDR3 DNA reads TGTGCCAGCAGCGCGGATAGCGGGTTAAACAATGAGCAGTTCTTC. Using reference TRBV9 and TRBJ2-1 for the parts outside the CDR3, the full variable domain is DSGVTQTPKHLITATGQRVTLRCSPRSGDLSVYWYQQSLDQGLQFLIQYYNGEERAKGNILERFSAQQFPDLHSELNLSSLELGDSALYFCASSADSGLNNEQFFGPGTRLTVL.

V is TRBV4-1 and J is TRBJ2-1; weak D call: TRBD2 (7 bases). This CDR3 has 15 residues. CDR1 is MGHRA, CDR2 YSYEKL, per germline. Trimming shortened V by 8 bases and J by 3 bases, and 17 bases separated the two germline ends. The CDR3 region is CASGRGSSGYNEQFF. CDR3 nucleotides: TGCGCCAGCGGAAGGGGGTCTAGCGGCTACAATGAGCAGTTCTTC.

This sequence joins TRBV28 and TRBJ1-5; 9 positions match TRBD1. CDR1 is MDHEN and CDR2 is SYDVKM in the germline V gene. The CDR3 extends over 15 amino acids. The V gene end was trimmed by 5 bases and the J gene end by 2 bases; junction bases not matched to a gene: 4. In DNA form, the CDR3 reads TGTGCCAGCAGTCCGGACAGGGGTGGCAATCAGCCCCAGCATTTT. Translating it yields CASSPDRGGNQPQHF.

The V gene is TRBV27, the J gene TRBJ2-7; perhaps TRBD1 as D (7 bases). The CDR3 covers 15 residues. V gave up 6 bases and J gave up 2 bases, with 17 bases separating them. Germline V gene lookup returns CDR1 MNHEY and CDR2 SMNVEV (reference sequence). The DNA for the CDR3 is TGTGCCAGCAGCCCCACGCAGGGGGGAACCTACGAGCAGTACTTC. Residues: CASSPTQGGTYEQYF.

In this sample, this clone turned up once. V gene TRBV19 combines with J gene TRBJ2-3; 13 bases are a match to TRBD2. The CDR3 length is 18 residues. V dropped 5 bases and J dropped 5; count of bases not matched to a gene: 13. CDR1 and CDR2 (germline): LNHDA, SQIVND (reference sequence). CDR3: CASSPSWTSGSGGDTQYF. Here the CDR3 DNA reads TGTGCCAGTAGTCCTAGCTGGACTAGCGGGAGTGGGGGAGATACGCAGTATTTT. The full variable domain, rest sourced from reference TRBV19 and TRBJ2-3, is DGGITQSPKYLFRKEGQNVTLSCEQNLNHDAMYWYRQDPGQGLRLIYYSQIVNDFQKGDIAEGYSVSREKKESFPLTVTSAQKNPTAFYLCASSPSWTSGSGGDTQYFGPGTRLTVL.